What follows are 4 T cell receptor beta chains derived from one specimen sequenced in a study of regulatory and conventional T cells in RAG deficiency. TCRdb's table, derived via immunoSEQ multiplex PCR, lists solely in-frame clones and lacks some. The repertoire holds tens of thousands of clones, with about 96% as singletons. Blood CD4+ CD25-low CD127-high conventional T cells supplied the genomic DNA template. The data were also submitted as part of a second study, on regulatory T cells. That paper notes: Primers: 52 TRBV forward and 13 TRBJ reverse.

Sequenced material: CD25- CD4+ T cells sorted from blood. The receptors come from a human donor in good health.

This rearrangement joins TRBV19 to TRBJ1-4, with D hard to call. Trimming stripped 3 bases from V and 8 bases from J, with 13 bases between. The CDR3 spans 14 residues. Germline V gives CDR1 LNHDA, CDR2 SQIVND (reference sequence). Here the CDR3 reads CASSMRWSNEKLFF. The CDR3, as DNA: TGTGCCAGTAGTATGAGATGGTCCAACGAAAAACTGTTTTTT.

For the CDR3, the DNA is TGTGCCAGCAGCCAAAACAGGGGAAGCGGAAACACCATATATTTT. Its translation: CASSQNRGSGNTIYF. The chain employs TRBV7-2 and TRBJ1-3, with TRBD1 matching over 7 bases. Trimming at V came to 5 bases and at J to 4 bases, leaving 8 bases not matched to a gene. The V gene's germline CDR1 is SGHTA and CDR2 FQGNSA. The CDR3 length is 15 residues.

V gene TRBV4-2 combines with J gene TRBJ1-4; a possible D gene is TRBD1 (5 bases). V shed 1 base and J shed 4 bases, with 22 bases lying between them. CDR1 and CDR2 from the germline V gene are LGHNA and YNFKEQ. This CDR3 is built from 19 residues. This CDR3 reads CASSQADGAVRSFNEKLFF. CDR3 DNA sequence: TGTGCCAGCAGCCAAGCCGATGGGGCCGTCAGGTCATTTAATGAAAAACTGTTTTTT.

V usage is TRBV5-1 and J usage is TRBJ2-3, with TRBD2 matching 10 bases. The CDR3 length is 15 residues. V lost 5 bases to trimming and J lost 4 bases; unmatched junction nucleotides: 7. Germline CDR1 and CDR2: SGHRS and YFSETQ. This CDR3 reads CASSGQRGGPDTQYF. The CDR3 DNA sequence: TGCGCCAGCAGTGGCCAGCGGGGGGGTCCAGATACGCAGTATTTT.